Sample share makes the clone carrying this TCR beta chain medium-sized (0.01 to 0.1%). Trimming shortened V by 4 bases and J by 3 bases, and 8 bases separated the two germline ends. Germline lookup yields CDR1 MNHNY and CDR2 SVGAGI (reference sequence). The CDR3 totals 13 residues. This sample is drawn from a study of CD4 and CD8 cells across lung adenocarcinoma regions. Using its own MiXCR run on the PCR reads, TCRdb lists one record per CDR3 protein. Of under 9,500 distinct CDR3 sequences listed, approximately 46% are singletons. The clonotype was recovered from a female donor with lung adenocarcinoma. The CD4 and CD8 labels of this study may be unreliable. The V call is TRBV6-6, the J call TRBJ2-3, with D hard to call. Sequencing input: CD8+ T cells from the margin of a lung tumor. The CDR3 sequence: CASSSQPTDTQYF. CDR3 nucleotide sequence: TGTGCCAGCAGTTCCCAGCCTACAGATACGCAGTATTTT.